A single sample gave rise to the 25 T cell receptor beta chains below, sequenced in a study of spatial heterogeneity in lung cancer. Sample time point: blood at routine non-recurrence follow-up after resection. MiXCR was run by TCRdb on the 5' RACE reads, yielding one entry per CDR3 protein. This table holds about 70,000 distinct CDR3 sequences, roughly 8.9% found once. Specimen: PBMCs, collected at follow-up. All receptors come from a female donor with early-stage non-small cell lung cancer.

This clonotype showed up many times. The chain uses TRBV10-3 and TRBJ2-3, with a tentative D call TRBD1 (6 bases). V lost 11 bases, J lost 10 bases, and 25 bases lay in between. The germline V gene has CDR1 ENHRY and CDR2 SYGVKD. The length of the CDR3 is 14 residues. The chain's CDR3 is CASAEDRMVTAQYF. In nucleotides, the CDR3 is TGTGCCTCTGCAGAGGACAGAATGGTTACTGCGCAGTATTTT.

V and J are TRBV15 and TRBJ2-1; no reliable D call. This CDR3 has 16 amino acids. The V gene lost 1 base and the J gene lost 0 bases, with 10 bases spanning the gap. Germline V CDR1 and CDR2: LNHNV, YYDKDF (reference sequence). CDR3 loop: CATSRVEVGSYNEQFF. Here the CDR3 DNA reads TGTGCCACCAGCAGAGTAGAAGTCGGCTCCTACAATGAGCAGTTCTTC.

In this sample, this clonotype turned up a few times. This could be a read error, since a much larger clone is one nucleotide away. J is TRBJ1-1 and V is TRBV7-9; no firm D call. Trimming pared 0 bases from V and 0 bases from J, leaving 2 bases between. In germline, CDR1 is SEHNR, CDR2 FQNEAQ (reference sequence). This CDR3 comprises 13 residues. CDR3 sequence reads: CASSLALNTEAFF. In nucleotides, the CDR3 is TGTGCCAGCAGCTTAGCCCTGAACACTGAAGCTTTCTTT.

CDR3 protein: CASSSDRGPNQPQHF. The CDR3, as DNA: TGTGCCAGCAGTTCGGACAGGGGACCCAATCAGCCCCAGCATTTT. The chain couples TRBV12-3 or TRBV12-4 to TRBJ1-5; 9 bases line up with TRBD1. The V segment lost 4 bases and the J segment 3 bases; nucleotides outside the gene matches: 4. The CDR3 consists of 15 residues.

This clonotype was detected ten times or more. The rearrangement links TRBV7-2 to TRBJ1-5; TRBD1 agrees at 7 bases. CDR3 size: 13 residues. Germline V gives CDR1 SGHTA, CDR2 FQGNSA. With V trimmed by 3 bases and J by 7 bases, 3 bases remained unmatched. The CDR3 region has the DNA TGTGCCAGCAGCTTGACAGGGCACCAGCCCCAGCATTTT. Residues: CASSLTGHQPQHF.

This clonotype has a count of ten or more. In nucleotides, the CDR3 is TGTGCCAGCAGCTTATACCATGGCTACACCTTC. It specifies CASSLYHGYTF. The chain links TRBV7-9 to TRBJ1-2; no definite D call. Germline assignment: CDR1 SEHNR and CDR2 FQNEAQ (reference sequence). CDR3 length: 11 amino acids. Deletions cut 2 bases from V and 6 bases from J, with 4 bases between.

This chain uses TRBV19 with TRBJ2-1; D unresolved. V was trimmed by 5 bases and J by 7 bases, leaving 9 bases between them. Per germline, CDR1 LNHDA and CDR2 SQIVND (reference sequence). The CDR3 consists of 12 residues. CDR3 sequence: CASSSTINEQFF. Written as DNA, the CDR3 is TGTGCCAGTAGTTCAACTATTAATGAGCAGTTCTTC. The full variable domain, in which reference TRBV19 and TRBJ2-1 provide the parts outside the CDR3, is DGGITQSPKYLFRKEGQNVTLSCEQNLNHDAMYWYRQDPGQGLRLIYYSQIVNDFQKGDIAEGYSVSREKKESFPLTVTSAQKNPTAFYLCASSSTINEQFFGPGTRLTVL.

This clonotype was recorded at least ten times. The chain recombines TRBV28 with TRBJ1-2; D is undetermined. This CDR3 contains 12 residues. CDR1 is MDHEN, CDR2 SYDVKM, per germline. V lost 5 bases to trimming and J lost 2 bases, with 6 bases between them. The CDR3 DNA reads as TGTGCCAGCAGTACGGGGAACTATGGCTACACCTTC. Translated: CASSTGNYGYTF.

The sample holds many counts of this clonotype. This sequence joins TRBV12-3 or TRBV12-4 and TRBJ1-1; D call uncertain. CDR3 size: 12 residues. Between the trimmed V and J ends, which lost 3 bases and 3 bases, there was a span of 5 bases. Here the CDR3 reads CASSFSDTEAFF. CDR3 coding DNA: TGTGCCAGCAGTTTTTCGGACACTGAAGCTTTCTTT.

This clonotype was seen many times. The V and J genes are TRBV6-1 and TRBJ1-1; 9 bases align to TRBD1. CDR3 length equals 16 residues. V shed 4 bases, J shed 4 bases, and the junction held 10 bases outside the gene matches. The germline CDR1 and CDR2 sequences are MNHNS and SASEGT. The CDR3 region is CASSAWTGVIGTEAFF. The CDR3 DNA follows: TGTGCCAGCAGTGCATGGACAGGGGTTATTGGCACTGAAGCTTTCTTT.

This clonotype has a count of ten or more. This chain uses TRBV3-1 with TRBJ1-1; possibly TRBD1 for D (6 bases). The germline V gene has CDR1 LGHDT and CDR2 YNNKEL (reference sequence). The CDR3 is 14 amino acids. V shed 4 bases and J shed 5 bases, with 14 bases lying between them. CDR3 DNA: TGTGCCAGCAGCCTCTGGGACAAATGGACTGAAGCTTTCTTT. Protein: CASSLWDKWTEAFF.

This clonotype turned up a few times. The chain employs TRBV29-1 and TRBJ2-3; 8 nucleotides line up with TRBD2. V lost 3 bases, J lost 4 bases, and 12 bases stayed unmatched. The CDR3 has 16 residues. CDR1 is SQVTM and CDR2 is ANQGSEA in the germline V gene. The CDR3 region is CSVDPLSAGGADTQYF. CDR3 in DNA: TGCAGCGTTGACCCCCTCTCCGCGGGAGGCGCAGATACGCAGTATTTT.

There are many counts of this clonotype. The rearrangement uses TRBV5-8 and TRBJ2-7; D gene ambiguous. V dropped 3 bases and J dropped 3 bases, with 10 bases sitting between them. CDR3 size: 13 residues. The germline CDR1 and CDR2 sequences are SGHTS and YDEGEE. CDR3 in amino acids: CASSSGPFYEQYF. The CDR3 DNA follows: TGTGCCAGCAGCTCCGGGCCGTTCTACGAGCAGTACTTC.

This clonotype was seen repeatedly, ten times or more. The chain has TRBV10-3 and TRBJ2-2; 9 positions match TRBD2. Unmatched junction bases numbered 5, after V lost 6 bases and J lost 3 bases. This CDR3 spans 15 amino acids. Germline loops: CDR1 ENHRY, CDR2 SYGVKD. CDR3 amino acids: CAISPASGDTGELFF. CDR3 in DNA: TGTGCCATCAGCCCGGCTAGCGGGGACACCGGGGAGCTGTTTTTT.

This clonotype occurred many times. The genes are TRBV12-3 or TRBV12-4 and TRBJ1-5, with D unclear. V was clipped by 3 bases and J by 0 bases, with 9 bases between them. CDR3 length: 15 residues. As DNA, the CDR3 is TGTGCCAGCAGTTTTCCGGGCTTTAGCAATCAGCCCCAGCATTTT. Its translation: CASSFPGFSNQPQHF.

This clonotype was found many times. This chain uses TRBV6-5 with TRBJ2-1, with 9 bases fitting TRBD2. The CDR3 loop spans 16 amino acids. The J segment lost 0 bases and the V segment lost 5 bases, leaving 5 bases of the junction unmatched. CDR1 is MNHEY, CDR2 SVGAGI, per germline. The CDR3 is CASSPSAGGSYNEQFF. The DNA of the CDR3 is TGTGCCAGCAGTCCCTCAGCGGGAGGCTCCTACAATGAGCAGTTCTTC.

This clonotype was detected only a few times. J is TRBJ1-1 and V is TRBV5-4; D uncertain. Germline-derived CDR1 and CDR2 are SGHNT and YYREEE (reference sequence). The CDR3 loop spans 14 amino acids. The ends were cut back, 4 bases at V and 0 bases at J, with 10 bases in the middle. The chain's CDR3 is CASSTGRMNTEAFF. In DNA form, the CDR3 reads TGTGCCAGCAGCACCGGACGGATGAACACTGAAGCTTTCTTT.

This clonotype appeared many times. The chain recombines TRBV12-3 or TRBV12-4 with TRBJ1-1, with TRBD1 matching 7 bases. The V gene end was trimmed by 6 bases and the J gene end by 6 bases; junction bases not matched to a gene: 10. This CDR3 contains 14 residues. The CDR3 sequence: CASRDTGDKAEAFF. The CDR3 DNA follows: TGTGCCAGCAGGGACACAGGGGATAAGGCTGAAGCTTTCTTT.

Comments on this clonotype: It is likely a read error, because the conserved phenylalanine at the end of the CDR3 is missing. The rearrangement joins TRBV19 to TRBJ1-1, with D unresolved. Germline assignment: CDR1 LNHDA and CDR2 SQIVND (reference sequence). The CDR3 spans 14 residues. V lost 7 bases to trimming and J lost 7 bases, with 19 bases between them. The CDR3 is CASTRETVQDEAFL. CDR3 DNA: TGTGCCAGTACCCGTGAGACGGTGCAGGATGAAGCTTTCTTA.

This clonotype has ten or more counts. The chain recombines TRBV11-3 with TRBJ2-7; a possible D gene is TRBD1 (5 bases). The ends were cut back, 5 bases at V and 7 bases at J, with 12 bases in the middle. The CDR3 has 12 amino acids. CDR1 is SGHNT, CDR2 YENEEA, per germline. CDR3 sequence reads: CASSLSGFEQYF. In DNA, the CDR3 is TGTGCCAGCAGCCTCTCAGGGTTTGAGCAGTACTTC.

This clonotype was counted only a few times. The chain has TRBV12-3 or TRBV12-4 and TRBJ2-7, with D perhaps matching TRBD2 (6 bases). This CDR3 spans 11 amino acids. Trimming cost V 7 bases and J 4 bases, with 8 bases left between them. CDR3 DNA: TGTGCCAGCACCCGGGGGTACGAGCAGTACTTC. Protein: CASTRGYEQYF.

In its sample, this clonotype was seen many times. The chain recombines TRBV5-1 with TRBJ2-5, with 7 nucleotides matching TRBD2. Germline V CDR1 and CDR2: SGHRS, YFSETQ. This CDR3 spans 14 amino acids. V shed 5 bases, J shed 4 bases, and the junction held 8 bases outside the gene matches. The CDR3 region is CASRAGVNGETQYF. The CDR3 DNA is TGCGCCAGCAGGGCGGGAGTGAATGGAGAGACCCAGTACTTC.

This clonotype was observed many times. The chain carries TRBV6-5 and TRBJ2-7; D may be TRBD2 (6 bases). The CDR3 has 14 residues. Trimming took 0 bases from V and 5 from J, leaving 11 bases between them. CDR1 is MNHEY, CDR2 SVGAGI, per germline. The DNA for the CDR3 is TGTGCCAGCAGTTACTCCATCCGGGGGAACGAGCAGTACTTC. Its protein product is CASSYSIRGNEQYF.

This clonotype was seen repeatedly, ten times or more. The chain carries TRBV20-1 and TRBJ2-3; TRBD1 agrees at 9 bases. Germline V lookup: CDR1 DFQATT, CDR2 SNEGSKA (reference sequence). The CDR3 is made up of 14 amino acids. The trim removed 6 bases at V and 1 base at J, leaving 5 bases unmatched. The CDR3 sequence is CSAPTGGGTDTQYF. The CDR3 DNA sequence: TGCAGTGCCCCGACAGGGGGAGGCACAGATACGCAGTATTTT.

This clonotype was observed a handful of times. This sequence joins TRBV15 and TRBJ2-7; perhaps TRBD2 as D (6 bases). The ends were cut back, 0 bases at V and 0 bases at J, with 9 bases in the middle. The CDR3 runs to 15 residues. Germline CDR1 and CDR2: LNHNV and YYDKDF (reference sequence). CDR3 nucleotide sequence: TGTGCCACCAGCAGAGACTGGGGGGACTCCTACGAGCAGTACTTC. Translation gives CATSRDWGDSYEQYF. Together with reference TRBV15 and TRBJ2-7, the CDR3 gives the full variable domain: DAMVIQNPRYQVTQFGKPVTLSCSQTLNHNVMYWYQQKSSQAPKLLFHYYDKDFNNEADTPDNFQSRRPNTSFCFLDIRSPGLGDTAMYLCATSRDWGDSYEQYFGPGTRLTVT.